This TCR beta chain is from a study of control samples from healthy donors and cancer patients. Produced via immunoSEQ multiplex PCR; TCRdb's table is partial and in-frame only. The sample lists about 40,000 clones, roughly 90% occurring once. This CDR3 region has 19 residues. Trimming shortened V by 4 bases and J by 1 base, and 21 bases separated the two germline ends. Germline CDR1 reads KGHDR; CDR2 reads SFDVKD. This clone is a singleton in its sample. The receptor's source is a woman aged 45-65 years in good health. The chain is built from TRBV24-1 and TRBJ2-2; D perhaps matches TRBD1 (6 bases). The specimen sequenced was blood. For the CDR3, the DNA is TGTGCCACCAGTGACCCTCTTTGGGGGCTAGGAGGGAACACCGGGGAGCTGTTTTTT. Its translation is CATSDPLWGLGGNTGELFF.